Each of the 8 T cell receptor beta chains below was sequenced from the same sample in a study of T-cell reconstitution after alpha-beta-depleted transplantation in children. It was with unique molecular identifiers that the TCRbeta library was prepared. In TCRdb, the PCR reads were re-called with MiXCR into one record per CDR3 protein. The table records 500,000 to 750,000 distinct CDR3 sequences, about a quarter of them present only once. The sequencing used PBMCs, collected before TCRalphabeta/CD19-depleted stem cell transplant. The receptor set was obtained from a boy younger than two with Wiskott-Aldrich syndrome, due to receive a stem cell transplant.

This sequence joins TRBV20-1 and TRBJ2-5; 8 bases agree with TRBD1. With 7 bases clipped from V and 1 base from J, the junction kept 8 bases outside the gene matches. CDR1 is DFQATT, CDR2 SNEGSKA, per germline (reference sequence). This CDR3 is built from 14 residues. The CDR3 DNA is TGCAGTGTAGCCAGGGGGCTTCTCCAAGAGACCCAGTACTTC. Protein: CSVARGLLQETQYF.

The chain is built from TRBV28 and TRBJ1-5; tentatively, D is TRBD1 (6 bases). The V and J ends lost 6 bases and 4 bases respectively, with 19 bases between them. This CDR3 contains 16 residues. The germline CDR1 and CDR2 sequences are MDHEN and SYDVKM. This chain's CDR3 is CASSLPIRGTNQPQHF. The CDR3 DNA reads TGTGCCAGCAGCCTCCCCATCAGGGGTACTAATCAGCCCCAGCATTTT.

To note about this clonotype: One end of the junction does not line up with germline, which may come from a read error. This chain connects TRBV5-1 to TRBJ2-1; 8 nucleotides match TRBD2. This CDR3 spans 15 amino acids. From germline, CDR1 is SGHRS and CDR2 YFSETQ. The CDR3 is CASSAAGVSYNEQFF. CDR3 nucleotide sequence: TGCGCCAGCAGCGCAGCGGGAGTATCCTACAATGAGCAGTTCTTT. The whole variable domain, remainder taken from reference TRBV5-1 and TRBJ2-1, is KAGVTQTPRYLIKTRGQQVTLSCSPISGHRSVSWYQQTPGQGLQFLFEYFSETQRNKGNFPGRFSGRQFSNSRSEMNVSTLELGDSALYLCASSAAGVSYNEQFFGPGTRLTVL.

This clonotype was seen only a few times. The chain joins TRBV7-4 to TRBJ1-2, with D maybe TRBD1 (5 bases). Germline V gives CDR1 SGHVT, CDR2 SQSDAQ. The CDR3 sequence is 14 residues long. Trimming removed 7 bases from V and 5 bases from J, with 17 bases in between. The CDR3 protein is CASILREGPYGYTF. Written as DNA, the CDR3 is TGTGCCAGCATCCTCAGGGAAGGGCCATATGGCTACACCTTC.

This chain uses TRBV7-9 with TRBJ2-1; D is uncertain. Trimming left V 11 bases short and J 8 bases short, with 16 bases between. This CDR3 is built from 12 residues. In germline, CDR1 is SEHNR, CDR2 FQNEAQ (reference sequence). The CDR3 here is CASSIRYDEQFF. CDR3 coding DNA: TGTGCCTCGTCCATCAGATACGATGAGCAGTTCTTC.

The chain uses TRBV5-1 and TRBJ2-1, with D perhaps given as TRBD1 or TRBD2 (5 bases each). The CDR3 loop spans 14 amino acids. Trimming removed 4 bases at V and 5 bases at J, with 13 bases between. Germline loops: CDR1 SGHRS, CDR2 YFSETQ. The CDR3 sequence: CASSHTGRDNEQFF. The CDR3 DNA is TGCGCCAGCAGCCATACGGGACGCGACAATGAGCAGTTCTTC.

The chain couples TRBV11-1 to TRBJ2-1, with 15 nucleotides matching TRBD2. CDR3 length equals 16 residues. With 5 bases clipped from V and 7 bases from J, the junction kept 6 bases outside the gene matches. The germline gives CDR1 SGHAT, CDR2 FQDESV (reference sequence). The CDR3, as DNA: TGTGCCAGCAGCGCTCCGGGACTAGCGGGAGGAAATGAGCAGTTCTTC. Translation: CASSAPGLAGGNEQFF.

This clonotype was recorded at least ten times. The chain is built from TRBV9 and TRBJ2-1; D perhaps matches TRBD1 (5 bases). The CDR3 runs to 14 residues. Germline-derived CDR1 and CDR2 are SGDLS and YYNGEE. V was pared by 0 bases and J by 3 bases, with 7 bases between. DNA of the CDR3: TGTGCCAGCAGCGTAGACCAGGGCTACAATGAGCAGTTCTTC. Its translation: CASSVDQGYNEQFF.